These T cell receptor beta chains were read from a single sample in a study of tumor-infiltrating lymphocytes in oesophageal squamous cell carcinoma. TCRdb re-called the PCR reads through MiXCR, storing one row per CDR3 protein. Of 15,000 to 20,000 distinct CDR3 sequences in the sample, about 50% were seen once. The source material was normal esophageal tissue next to the tumor. These TCRs come from a female donor with esophageal squamous cell carcinoma. The CDR3 runs from the conserved cysteine through the conserved F or W. A D gene is named only where the DNA matches it firmly. Not all rows give a size; the values are once, few, many and, for expanded clones, a class.

j_call v_call clone_size d_call cdr3_nt cdr3_aa
TRBJ1-3 TRBV4-1 few - TGCGCCAGCAGCCAAGATAAGAACGGCTCTGGAAACACCATATATTTT CASSQDKNGSGNTIYF
TRBJ2-1 TRBV29-1 - - TGCAGCGTTGAAAGTGGGCAGGTCTCCTACAATGAGCAGTTCTTC CSVESGQVSYNEQFF
TRBJ1-1 TRBV12-3/TRBV12-4 - - TGTGCCAGCAGCCCTAGTGGAACCTACGAGCAGTTCTTT CASSPSGTYEQFF
TRBJ2-6 TRBV7-8 - - TGTGCCAGCAGCTTACAGGGCCTCACTGGGGCCAACGTCCTGACTTTC CASSLQGLTGANVLTF
TRBJ2-1 TRBV12-3/TRBV12-4 - TRBD1 TGTGCCAGCAGTTACGGACAGGGAGCCTACAATGAGCAGTTCTTC CASSYGQGAYNEQFF
TRBJ2-3 TRBV20-1 - - TGCAGTGCTAGAGATGTTAGGAGGGACACAGATACGCAGTATTTT CSARDVRRDTDTQYF
TRBJ2-3 TRBV5-3 - - TGTGCCAGCAGCCAGCAAGGGGCCTACGAGCAGTACTTT CASSQQGAYEQYF
TRBJ2-5 TRBV7-8 few - TGTGCCAGCAGCTTACCCAAAGAGACCCAGTACTTC CASSLPKETQYF
TRBJ2-4 TRBV28 - - TGTGCCAGCAGTCCCCTGGTCGCGAATTCACCCCTCCACTTC CASSPLVANSPLHF
TRBJ1-2 TRBV5-1 many - TGCGCCAGCAGCTTGGAGACCCTGCCTAACTATGGCTACACCTTC CASSLETLPNYGYTF
TRBJ1-2 TRBV30 - - TGTGCCTGGAGTGTTGGGGGGGCTGCTGGCTACACCTTC CAWSVGGAAGYTF